The 11 T cell receptor beta chains below all came from one sample that was sequenced in a study of vaccination and CD4 T cells after COVID-19 (dated by TCRdb to 2021 to 2024). These TCRs are of unknown antigen specificity. The treatment or condition label for this specimen denotes: approximately nine-day PBMC culture with coronavirus spike peptide pools or control peptides (ViraFEST assay). The method was PCR. TCRdb records Illumina iSeq 100 as the sequencer. DNA from cultured CD4+ T cells underwent TCR sequencing with the Oncomine TCR Beta short-read assay at the Johns Hopkins FTIC core. TCRdb took the public reads, trimmed them with fastp at Q25, ran MiXCR for clone calling and kept in-frame beta chains. For every CDR3 protein sequence, its rows merge into one entry that carries the most common genes and DNA. Recorded for this sample are tens of thousands of distinct CDR3 sequences; under 60% of them occurred a single time. The ten top clones hold roughly 10% of the sample.

Source material: CD4+ T cells from blood, cultured in vitro. The receptors derive from a human donor who had recovered from COVID-19.

This clonotype was seen a few times. The chain joins TRBV27 to TRBJ1-2; no firm D call. Germline V gene data show CDR1 as MNHEY and CDR2 as SMNVEV (reference sequence). V lost 6 bases and J 6 bases, leaving 17 bases between the germline ends. The CDR3 runs to 14 residues. The DNA of the CDR3 is TGTGCCAGCAGGTTTTCGGGTCTGGGGAATGGCTACACCTTC. Residues: CASRFSGLGNGYTF.

The chain combines TRBV20-1 with TRBJ2-7; 8 bases map to TRBD1. The CDR3 is 14 amino acids. Germline V gene lookup returns CDR1 DFQATT and CDR2 SNEGSKA (reference sequence). J was trimmed by 4 bases and V by 2 bases; bases with no gene match: 7. The CDR3 DNA is TGCAGTGCTAGACTCACAGGGGGAAGTTACGAGCAGTACTTC. This sequence encodes CSARLTGGSYEQYF.

The chain links TRBV7-2 to TRBJ2-5; D is possibly TRBD1 (5 bases). Germline CDR1 SGHTA, CDR2 FQGNSA. With 6 bases removed from V and 1 base from J, the gap between germline ends came to 15 bases. This CDR3 comprises 15 residues. The CDR3 DNA follows: TGTGCCAGCAGTTTGGCGTGGACAATCCAAGAGACCCAGTACTTC. Encoded protein: CASSLAWTIQETQYF.

This clonotype was observed a few times. This chain links TRBV11-2 with TRBJ1-1; D call uncertain. Trimming took 1 base from V and 5 from J, leaving 2 bases between them. The CDR3 spans 11 residues. CDR1 SGHAT and CDR2 FQNNGV come from the germline V gene. The CDR3 spells CASSLGTEAFF. The CDR3 nucleotides read TGTGCCAGCAGCTTAGGGACTGAAGCTTTCTTT.

The genes are TRBV29-1 and TRBJ2-3, with TRBD2 identical over 9 bases. CDR3 length: 15 amino acids. With V trimmed by 4 bases and J by 0 bases, 5 bases remained unmatched. Per germline, CDR1 SQVTM and CDR2 ANQGSEA. The CDR3 nucleotides are TGCAGCGTTGCCCAACTAGCGGGTAGCACAGATACGCAGTATTTT. Protein product: CSVAQLAGSTDTQYF.

The J gene is TRBJ1-3, the V gene TRBV7-3, with 9 bases identical to TRBD1. The CDR3 has 15 residues. The trim removed 5 bases at V and 4 bases at J, leaving 6 bases unmatched. Looked up from germline, CDR1 is SGHTA and CDR2 is FQGTGA. CDR3 nucleotides: TGTGCCAGCAGCCGGACAGGGGAAGGCGGAAACACCATATATTTT. Translated: CASSRTGEGGNTIYF.

J is TRBJ1-5 and V is TRBV19; no clear D gene. V was pared by 5 bases and J by 9 bases, with 8 bases between. The CDR3 extends over 11 amino acids. Germline V lookup: CDR1 LNHDA, CDR2 SQIVND (reference sequence). The CDR3 here is CASSVSGPQHF. CDR3 DNA: TGTGCCAGTAGTGTCTCGGGGCCCCAGCATTTT. Supplemented by reference TRBV19 and TRBJ1-5, the full variable domain reads DGGITQSPKYLFRKEGQNVTLSCEQNLNHDAMYWYRQDPGQGLRLIYYSQIVNDFQKGDIAEGYSVSREKKESFPLTVTSAQKNPTAFYLCASSVSGPQHFGDGTRLSIL.

The CDR3 DNA reads TGCGCCAGCAGCCAAGAGGCGACGGGAGGGATATATGGCTACACCTTC. It codes for CASSQEATGGIYGYTF. The gene calls are TRBV4-3 and TRBJ1-2; no firm D call. This CDR3 region has 16 residues. Trimming stripped 0 bases from V and 5 bases from J, with 16 bases between. CDR1 is LGHNA and CDR2 is YSLEER in the germline V gene.

The rearrangement uses TRBV10-3 and TRBJ1-2, with D possibly being TRBD1 (5 bases). V was trimmed by 3 bases and J by 3 bases, leaving 14 bases between them. This CDR3 has 15 residues. Germline V gives CDR1 ENHRY, CDR2 SYGVKD. DNA for the CDR3: TGTGCCATCAGTGAAGGAGATGTAGGGGACTATGGCTACACCTTC. This sequence encodes CAISEGDVGDYGYTF.

The gene calls are TRBV5-1 and TRBJ2-5; a weak D match, TRBD2 (5 bases). V was shortened by 0 bases and J by 5 bases, with 17 bases between the two germline ends. The CDR3 contains 16 residues. The V gene's germline CDR1 is SGHRS and CDR2 YFSETQ. DNA of the CDR3: TGCGCCAGCAGCTTGGAGGGCAGCGGCTACACTGAGACCCAGTACTTC. Protein sequence: CASSLEGSGYTETQYF. The whole variable domain, filled in from reference TRBV5-1 and TRBJ2-5, reads KAGVTQTPRYLIKTRGQQVTLSCSPISGHRSVSWYQQTPGQGLQFLFEYFSETQRNKGNFPGRFSGRQFSNSRSEMNVSTLELGDSALYLCASSLEGSGYTETQYFGPGTRLLVL.

About this clonotype itself: The junction departs from germline at one end; a sequencing error may be responsible. The CDR3, as DNA: TGCAGTGCTAGCGGACCGTCTATCCTCGGGGTGGACTTC. Amino acid sequence: CSASGPSILGVDF. The chain employs TRBV20-1 and TRBJ2-7, with D perhaps matching TRBD2 (5 bases). This CDR3 has 13 amino acids. Looked up from germline, CDR1 is DFQATT and CDR2 is SNEGSKA (reference sequence).